These 9 T cell receptor beta chains originate from one sample sequenced in a study of T cells after yellow fever vaccination. TCRdb reprocessed the 5' RACE reads with MiXCR, giving one entry per CDR3 protein. Among 350,000 to 450,000 distinct CDR3 sequences listed, about 6.2% were seen once. The input for sequencing was PBMCs, taken 5 days after the yellow fever booster vaccination. Source of these receptors: a man aged 25 to 40 who received the YFV17D yellow fever vaccine.

This clonotype was counted many times. The chain joins TRBV12-3 or TRBV12-4 to TRBJ2-5; 7 bases agree with TRBD1. There are 14 residues in the CDR3. V lost 5 bases and J lost 4; bases outside the gene matches: 7. The CDR3 DNA is TGTGCCAGCAGTCCGGGACAGCATGGAGAGACCCAGTACTTC. This sequence encodes CASSPGQHGETQYF.

This chain connects TRBV4-2 to TRBJ1-2; no clear D. This CDR3 has 14 amino acids. Germline lookup yields CDR1 LGHNA and CDR2 YNFKEQ. V lost 0 bases and J 2 bases, leaving 7 bases between the germline ends. As DNA, the CDR3 is TGTGCCAGCAGCCAAGATCTCACAAACTATGGCTACACCTTC. Amino acid sequence: CASSQDLTNYGYTF.

This clonotype has only a few counts. This chain links TRBV5-4 with TRBJ2-7; D ambiguous. V lost 5 bases and J 5 bases, leaving 14 bases between the germline ends. Germline CDR1 is SGHNT and CDR2 is YYREEE (reference sequence). The CDR3 runs 13 residues. CDR3 in amino acids: CASRKTGGDEQYF. The CDR3 DNA reads as TGTGCCAGCAGAAAAACGGGCGGAGACGAGCAGTACTTC.

With respect to this clonotype: The germline gene is not matched at one end of the junction; a read error may be the cause. This rearrangement joins TRBV20-1 to TRBJ2-7, with D possibly TRBD2 on 6 matching bases. In germline, CDR1 is DFQATT, CDR2 SNEGSKA (reference sequence). This CDR3 is 13 amino acids long. The CDR3 here is CSVRGDSTYEQYF. As DNA, the CDR3 is TGCAGTGTTAGAGGGGACTCGACCTACGAGCAGTACTTC.

This clonotype showed up just a few times. This rearrangement joins TRBV7-9 to TRBJ2-7, with D possibly being TRBD2 (5 bases). The CDR3 is 15 residues long. Trimming left V 4 bases short and J 2 bases short, with 15 bases between. Germline V CDR1 and CDR2: SEHNR, FQNEAQ (reference sequence). The CDR3 protein is CASSSPDGGPYEQYF. CDR3 bases: TGTGCCAGCAGCTCCCCGGACGGAGGACCCTACGAGCAGTACTTC.

This clonotype was observed many times. The rearrangement uses TRBV4-2 and TRBJ2-3; unclear D gene. CDR1 and CDR2 (germline): LGHNA, YNFKEQ. V lost 0 bases to trimming and J lost 5 bases, with 12 bases between them. This CDR3 spans 15 amino acids. The CDR3 is CASSQESRRGDTQYF. CDR3 DNA: TGTGCCAGCAGCCAAGAATCACGGAGAGGAGATACGCAGTATTTT.

The chain uses TRBV20-1 and TRBJ2-1; 8 positions match TRBD2. The CDR3 length is 15 residues. The germline V gene encodes CDR1 DFQATT and CDR2 SNEGSKA (reference sequence). The chain's CDR3 is CSAEGSGRPYNEQFF. In nucleotides, the CDR3 is TGCAGCGCTGAAGGCAGCGGGAGACCCTACAATGAGCAGTTCTTC.

The chain is built from TRBV20-1 and TRBJ2-4; D ambiguous. The CDR3 runs 14 residues. The V gene lost 1 base and the J gene lost 4 bases, with 11 bases spanning the gap. Germline CDR1 reads DFQATT; CDR2 reads SNEGSKA (reference sequence). The DNA for the CDR3 is TGCAGTGCTAGAGGCCTGGACGGAAAAAACATTCAGTACTTC. Its protein is CSARGLDGKNIQYF.

Only a few counts were recorded for this clonotype. This chain uses TRBV6-4 with TRBJ2-5; D could derive from TRBD1 or TRBD2 (7 bases each). CDR3 size: 12 residues. V shed 9 bases and J shed 3 bases, with 11 bases lying between them. Germline V gene lookup returns CDR1 MRHNA and CDR2 SNTAGT. The CDR3 bases are TGTGCCAGGGGAGGGACAGAAGAGACCCAGTACTTC. Protein: CARGGTEETQYF.